The rows below give T cell receptor beta chains drawn from one sample of a study of shared clonotypes between healthy human individuals. Using immunoSEQ multiplex PCR, the repertoire was profiled, and TCRdb retains in-frame clones only, with some absent. This repertoire shows about half a million clones, around three quarters found once; its top ten account for 10% to 15%. Sequenced input: PBMCs. The receptors were gathered from a middle-aged woman in good health. Some clones in this sample may be carry-over from other donors' samples. Each CDR3 is given with its conserved first and last residue. The D gene is left open where the match is weak. Clone size is shown for a subset of rows, as once, few, many or a class of expanded clone.

v_call: TRBV14
d_call: TRBD2
clone_size: .
j_call: TRBJ2-1
cdr3_aa: CASSTGGRARSSYNEQFF
cdr3_nt: TGTGCCAGCAGCACGGGCGGGAGGGCTCGAAGCTCCTACAATGAGCAGTTCTTC

v_call: TRBV12-1
d_call: .
clone_size: .
j_call: TRBJ2-7
cdr3_aa: CASRSSYEQYF
cdr3_nt: TGTGCCAGCCGCAGCTCCTACGAGCAGTACTTC

v_call: TRBV6-4
d_call: .
clone_size: .
j_call: TRBJ2-7
cdr3_aa: CASSDTRRDPGLYEQYF
cdr3_nt: TGTGCCAGCAGTGACACCCGCCGGGACCCGGGGCTCTACGAGCAGTACTTC

v_call: TRBV2
d_call: .
clone_size: .
j_call: TRBJ1-5
cdr3_aa: CASSYYSNQPQHF
cdr3_nt: TGTGCCAGCAGTTATTATAGCAATCAGCCCCAGCATTTT

v_call: TRBV18
d_call: .
clone_size: .
j_call: TRBJ2-7
cdr3_aa: CASSPYGGTYEQYF
cdr3_nt: TGTGCCAGCTCACCTTACGGGGGTACCTACGAGCAGTACTTC

v_call: TRBV5-3
d_call: .
clone_size: few
j_call: TRBJ1-5
cdr3_aa: CARSSLPQHF
cdr3_nt: TGTGCCAGAAGCTCCCTGCCCCAGCATTTT

v_call: TRBV11-2
d_call: .
clone_size: .
j_call: TRBJ1-5
cdr3_aa: CASSLDRGGNQPQHF
cdr3_nt: TGTGCCAGCAGCTTAGATCGAGGGGGCAATCAGCCCCAGCATTTT

v_call: TRBV28
d_call: TRBD1
clone_size: .
j_call: TRBJ1-4
cdr3_aa: CASSARDRGLPGGEKLFF
cdr3_nt: TGTGCCAGCAGTGCCCGGGACAGGGGGCTTCCGGGAGGTGAAAAACTGTTTTTT

v_call: TRBV28
d_call: TRBD1
clone_size: .
j_call: TRBJ1-2
cdr3_aa: CASSLNSGQGRGYTF
cdr3_nt: TGTGCCAGCAGTTTAAATTCGGGACAGGGACGAGGCTACACCTTC

v_call: TRBV6-1
d_call: .
clone_size: .
j_call: TRBJ2-5
cdr3_aa: CASSERGNRETQYF
cdr3_nt: TGTGCCAGCAGTGAAAGGGGGAATCGGGAGACCCAGTACTTC

v_call: TRBV14
d_call: TRBD1
clone_size: .
j_call: TRBJ1-2
cdr3_aa: CASSHQGARHYGYTF
cdr3_nt: TGTGCCAGCAGCCATCAGGGGGCGCGGCACTATGGCTACACCTTC

v_call: TRBV19
d_call: TRBD1
clone_size: once
j_call: TRBJ2-2
cdr3_aa: CASRPGQGTGELFF
cdr3_nt: TGTGCCAGTAGGCCGGGACAGGGGACCGGGGAGCTGTTTTTT

v_call: TRBV2
d_call: TRBD1
clone_size: .
j_call: TRBJ1-2
cdr3_aa: CASSPDRGRVLYGYTF
cdr3_nt: TGTGCCAGCAGTCCCGACAGGGGGCGCGTCTTGTATGGCTACACCTTC

v_call: TRBV7-2
d_call: TRBD2
clone_size: .
j_call: TRBJ2-1
cdr3_aa: CASSTTSGTYNEQFF
cdr3_nt: TGTGCCAGCAGCACTACTAGCGGAACCTACAATGAGCAGTTCTTC

v_call: TRBV28
d_call: TRBD1
clone_size: .
j_call: TRBJ1-2
cdr3_aa: CASSWGTEIYGYTF
cdr3_nt: TGTGCCAGCAGTTGGGGGACAGAAATTTATGGCTACACCTTC

v_call: TRBV5-1
d_call: .
clone_size: once
j_call: TRBJ1-5
cdr3_aa: CASSLGGGDNQPQHF
cdr3_nt: TGCGCCAGCAGCTTGGGAGGGGGGGACAATCAGCCCCAGCATTTT

v_call: TRBV29-1
d_call: TRBD2
clone_size: many
j_call: TRBJ2-3
cdr3_aa: CSVETSGTDTQYF
cdr3_nt: TGCAGCGTTGAAACTAGCGGCACAGATACGCAGTATTTT

v_call: TRBV27
d_call: .
clone_size: .
j_call: TRBJ2-7
cdr3_aa: CATLGNQPYEQYF
cdr3_nt: TGTGCCACCCTCGGGAACCAGCCCTACGAGCAGTACTTC

v_call: TRBV13
d_call: TRBD1
clone_size: .
j_call: TRBJ2-1
cdr3_aa: CASSLGGGQGGNEQFF
cdr3_nt: TGTGCCAGCAGCTTAGGAGGGGGACAGGGAGGCAATGAGCAGTTCTTC

v_call: TRBV6-5
d_call: .
clone_size: .
j_call: TRBJ2-7
cdr3_aa: CASSYVRGYYEQYF
cdr3_nt: TGTGCCAGCAGTTACGTCCGGGGGTACTACGAGCAGTACTTC

v_call: TRBV12-1
d_call: .
clone_size: few
j_call: TRBJ2-3
cdr3_aa: CASSQSGSGTDTQYF
cdr3_nt: TGTGCCAGCTCCCAAAGCGGGAGTGGCACAGATACGCAGTATTTT

v_call: TRBV19
d_call: TRBD1
clone_size: few
j_call: TRBJ1-5
cdr3_aa: CASSIGGTAYNQPQHF
cdr3_nt: TGTGCCAGTAGTATAGGGGGGACAGCCTACAATCAGCCCCAGCATTTT

v_call: TRBV15
d_call: TRBD2
clone_size: .
j_call: TRBJ2-7
cdr3_aa: CATRGVAAYEQYF
cdr3_nt: TGTGCCACGCGGGGGGTTGCGGCCTACGAGCAGTACTTC

v_call: TRBV7-8
d_call: .
clone_size: .
j_call: TRBJ1-5
cdr3_aa: CASSLAYQPQHF
cdr3_nt: TGTGCCAGCAGCTTAGCATATCAGCCCCAGCATTTT

v_call: TRBV5-6
d_call: TRBD2
clone_size: .
j_call: TRBJ2-5
cdr3_aa: CASSNGLAGFETQYF
cdr3_nt: TGTGCCAGCAGCAACGGACTAGCGGGCTTCGAGACCCAGTACTTC

v_call: TRBV7-2
d_call: .
clone_size: .
j_call: TRBJ2-7
cdr3_aa: CASSHGLRGEEQYF
cdr3_nt: TGTGCCAGCAGTCACGGACTACGTGGTGAGGAGCAGTACTTC

v_call: TRBV6-5
d_call: .
clone_size: .
j_call: TRBJ2-7
cdr3_aa: CASSYATSGQGYEQYF
cdr3_nt: TGTGCCAGCAGTTACGCGACTTCGGGACAAGGCTACGAGCAGTACTTC

v_call: TRBV5-4
d_call: TRBD2
clone_size: few
j_call: TRBJ2-1
cdr3_aa: CASSLGLAGGYNEQFF
cdr3_nt: TGTGCCAGCAGCTTGGGGCTAGCGGGAGGATACAATGAGCAGTTCTTC

v_call: TRBV7-9
d_call: .
clone_size: .
j_call: TRBJ2-3
cdr3_aa: CASSSRVSSTDTQYF
cdr3_nt: TGTGCCAGCAGCTCCAGGGTCTCTAGCACAGATACGCAGTATTTT

v_call: TRBV5-4
d_call: TRBD2
clone_size: many
j_call: TRBJ2-7
cdr3_aa: CASSLARGSIREQYF
cdr3_nt: TGTGCCAGCAGCTTGGCCCGCGGGAGCATCCGCGAGCAGTACTTC

v_call: TRBV7-2
d_call: .
clone_size: once
j_call: TRBJ1-3
cdr3_aa: CASSLDLRGGNTIYF
cdr3_nt: TGTGCCAGCAGCTTAGACCTGCGGGGTGGAAACACCATATATTTT

v_call: TRBV4-1
d_call: .
clone_size: .
j_call: TRBJ2-2
cdr3_aa: CASSQVLAANTGELFF
cdr3_nt: TGCGCCAGCAGCCAAGTGCTAGCAGCGAACACCGGGGAGCTGTTTTTT

v_call: TRBV12-2
d_call: .
clone_size: .
j_call: TRBJ1-3
cdr3_aa: CASRFWGTGTDWVWYDCTIYF
cdr3_nt: .

v_call: TRBV5-1
d_call: .
clone_size: .
j_call: TRBJ1-2
cdr3_aa: CASRLTPGTYQGGYTF
cdr3_nt: TGCGCCAGCAGGCTCACTCCCGGGACATACCAAGGTGGCTACACCTTC

v_call: TRBV6-1
d_call: .
clone_size: .
j_call: TRBJ2-1
cdr3_aa: CASSARQVSSYNEQFF
cdr3_nt: TGTGCCAGCAGTGCCCGACAGGTGAGCTCCTACAATGAGCAGTTCTTC

v_call: TRBV9
d_call: TRBD2
clone_size: .
j_call: TRBJ2-3
cdr3_aa: CASSVLAGTDTQYF
cdr3_nt: TGTGCCAGCAGCGTGCTAGCGGGGACAGATACGCAGTATTTT

v_call: TRBV4-1
d_call: .
clone_size: .
j_call: TRBJ1-1
cdr3_aa: CASSLADWNAEAFF
cdr3_nt: TGCGCCAGCAGCCTAGCCGACTGGAACGCTGAAGCTTTCTTT

v_call: TRBV29-1
d_call: .
clone_size: few
j_call: TRBJ1-1
cdr3_aa: CSGGQNMNTEAFF
cdr3_nt: TGCAGCGGAGGACAGAACATGAACACTGAAGCTTTCTTT

v_call: TRBV28
d_call: .
clone_size: .
j_call: TRBJ1-1
cdr3_aa: CASSWQGSDTEAFF
cdr3_nt: TGTGCCAGCAGTTGGCAGGGGAGCGACACTGAAGCTTTCTTT

v_call: TRBV29-1
d_call: .
clone_size: .
j_call: TRBJ2-3
cdr3_aa: CSVPGNTDTQYF
cdr3_nt: TGCAGCGTCCCAGGGAACACAGATACGCAGTATTTT

v_call: TRBV2
d_call: .
clone_size: few
j_call: TRBJ1-1
cdr3_aa: CASSEWGEAFF
cdr3_nt: TGTGCCAGCAGTGAATGGGGGGAAGCTTTCTTT

v_call: TRBV9
d_call: .
clone_size: .
j_call: TRBJ2-2
cdr3_aa: CASSVRAAGELFF
cdr3_nt: TGTGCCAGCAGCGTTAGGGCCGCCGGGGAGCTGTTTTTT

v_call: TRBV10-1
d_call: .
clone_size: .
j_call: TRBJ1-1
cdr3_aa: CASSPYQNTEAFF
cdr3_nt: TGCGCCAGCAGTCCTTATCAGAACACTGAAGCTTTCTTT

v_call: TRBV19
d_call: .
clone_size: .
j_call: TRBJ2-3
cdr3_aa: CASEGGRGTDTQYF
cdr3_nt: TGTGCCTCGGAAGGGGGGAGGGGCACAGATACGCAGTATTTT

v_call: TRBV7-9
d_call: .
clone_size: .
j_call: TRBJ1-6
cdr3_aa: CASSSAVDSPLHF
cdr3_nt: TGTGCCAGCAGCTCCGCCGTCGATTCACCCCTCCACTTT

v_call: TRBV27
d_call: TRBD1
clone_size: .
j_call: TRBJ2-7
cdr3_aa: CASSLRQGLLYEQYF
cdr3_nt: TGTGCCAGCAGTCTGAGACAGGGCCTTCTCTACGAGCAGTACTTC

v_call: TRBV5-1
d_call: TRBD1
clone_size: .
j_call: TRBJ1-2
cdr3_aa: CASSWDSAGNYGYTF
cdr3_nt: TGCGCCAGCAGCTGGGACAGTGCGGGGAACTATGGCTACACCTTC

v_call: TRBV6-4
d_call: .
clone_size: .
j_call: TRBJ1-1
cdr3_aa: CASSEEVGTEAFF
cdr3_nt: TGTGCCAGCAGTGAGGAAGTGGGCACTGAAGCTTTCTTT

v_call: TRBV10-3
d_call: TRBD2
clone_size: .
j_call: TRBJ2-1
cdr3_aa: CAITASGRYEQFF
cdr3_nt: TGTGCCATCACGGCTAGCGGGAGGTATGAGCAGTTCTTC